One sample yielded the 4 T cell receptor beta chains listed below, sequenced in a study of T cells expressing NK-cell markers. TCRdb re-called the 5' RACE reads and catalogs CDR3 proteins one per entry, DNA excluded. The listing contains about 150,000 distinct CDR3 sequences. The material sequenced was blood T cells: a sorted CD56 or NKG2C T cell subset, CD4+ or CD8+ T cells, or bulk PBMC T cells (not recorded which). These receptors all stem from a man aged 18-70 years in good health.

The rearrangement joins TRBV4-2 to TRBJ2-1; the TRBD2 assignment by TCRdb is unverifiable without DNA. Germline lookup yields CDR1 LGHNA and CDR2 YNFKEQ. The CDR3 spans 13 residues. CDR3 protein: CASSQGLFNEQFF.

The gene calls are TRBV6-5 and TRBJ1-5. Looked up from germline, CDR1 is MNHEY and CDR2 is SVGAGI. This CDR3 has 14 residues. The CDR3 protein is CASSYRTSNQPQHF.

The V call is TRBV14, the J call TRBJ2-3; TCRdb's assignment of TRBD2 cannot be checked, as there is no DNA. There are 14 residues in the CDR3. Germline-derived CDR1 and CDR2 are SGHDN and FVKESK. This CDR3 is CASMGRAATDTQYF.

The chain links TRBV28 to TRBJ1-3; TCRdb calls TRBD1, which cannot be checked without DNA. CDR1 is MDHEN, CDR2 SYDVKM, per germline. The CDR3 spans 14 residues. The CDR3 sequence: CASSLTGAGNTIYF. The whole variable domain, remainder taken from reference TRBV28 and TRBJ1-3, is DVKVTQSSRYLVKRTGEKVFLECVQDMDHENMFWYRQDPGLGLRLIYFSYDVKMKEKGDIPEGYSVSREKKERFSLILESASTNQTSMYLCASSLTGAGNTIYFGEGSWLTVV.